Listed here are 18 T cell receptor beta chains from one sample, sequenced in a study of blood T cells in healthy people across ages. Primed by a sample-barcoded 5' primer and a J-beta primer mix, a second PCR proceeded for about 7 to 11 cycles. In TCRdb, the 5' RACE reads were re-called with MiXCR into one record per CDR3 protein. The table shows fewer than 800,000 distinct CDR3 sequences, with roughly 20% occurring only once. Sequencing was done on a sample of blood. These receptors were taken from a man between 65 and 79 years old in good health.

Remarks on this clonotype: The conserved phenylalanine or tryptophan is not found at the CDR3 terminus, so this likely reflects a read error. The chain uses TRBV7-2 and TRBJ2-5, with D perhaps matching TRBD1 (5 bases). Trimming left V 2 bases short and J 2 bases short, with 12 bases between. CDR3 length: 15 residues. Germline V gene data show CDR1 as SGHTA and CDR2 as FQGNSA. The CDR3 DNA sequence: TGTGCCAGCAGCTTAATGGCAGGGCCGCAAGAGACCCAGTACCTC. This translates into CASSLMAGPQETQYL.

The chain has TRBV5-5 and TRBJ2-1, with 11 nucleotides matching TRBD2. J gave up 8 bases and V 0 bases, and 13 bases lay outside the gene matches. This CDR3 spans 18 amino acids. CDR1 is SGHKS, CDR2 YYEKEE, per germline (reference sequence). CDR3 loop: CASSLVPVASGRSDEQFF. As DNA, the CDR3 is TGTGCCAGCAGCTTGGTTCCCGTGGCTAGCGGGAGGTCGGATGAGCAGTTCTTC.

The CDR3 protein is CASSEFRGQGAWQPQHF. For the CDR3, the DNA is TGTGCCAGCAGTGAATTCAGAGGACAGGGGGCATGGCAGCCCCAGCATTTT. This chain uses TRBV2 with TRBJ1-5; 11 nucleotides agree with TRBD1. The ends lost 2 bases at V and 7 bases at J; junction bases unmatched: 10. The length of the CDR3 is 17 residues. Germline lookup yields CDR1 SNHLY and CDR2 FYNNEI.

The gene calls are TRBV20-1 and TRBJ2-7; 12 bases are shared with TRBD2. The CDR3 consists of 14 residues. Germline CDR1 DFQATT, CDR2 SNEGSKA (reference sequence). V dropped 6 bases and J dropped 6; count of bases not matched to a gene: 9. The CDR3 sequence: CSAEGLAGSLEQYF. CDR3 in DNA: TGCAGTGCGGAGGGACTAGCGGGTTCCCTCGAGCAGTACTTC.

This clonotype was recorded many times. V usage is TRBV15 and J usage is TRBJ2-7; the D is unclear. Germline-derived CDR1 and CDR2 are LNHNV and YYDKDF (reference sequence). Deletions cut 0 bases from V and 1 base from J, with 10 bases between. The CDR3 contains 15 residues. CDR3 coding DNA: TGTGCCACCAGCAGAGATCTCGGCAGTTCCTACGAGCAGTACTTC. It translates to CATSRDLGSSYEQYF.

This clonotype was seen only a few times. This chain joins TRBV7-8 and TRBJ2-3; D unresolved. The CDR3 totals 14 residues. Germline lookup yields CDR1 SGHVS and CDR2 FQNEAQ. V gave up 3 bases and J gave up 2 bases, with 9 bases separating them. CDR3 amino acids: CASSFGGITDTQYF. The CDR3 DNA reads TGTGCCAGCAGCTTCGGCGGAATCACAGATACGCAGTATTTT.

A few counts support this clonotype. The V call is TRBV20-1, the J call TRBJ2-5; TRBD2 might be the D (6 bases). The CDR3 covers 16 residues. Germline CDR1 is DFQATT and CDR2 is SNEGSKA (reference sequence). Trimming removed 0 bases at V and 6 bases at J, with 20 bases between. The CDR3 bases are TGCAGTGCTAGAGATGGGAAGCGGGTTGTTGACCAGACCCAGTACTTC. Its translation is CSARDGKRVVDQTQYF.

The V call is TRBV9, the J call TRBJ2-2, with 7 bases that match TRBD1. This CDR3 has 17 amino acids. Trimming removed 2 bases from V and 6 bases from J; junction bases left unmatched: 13. Germline assignment: CDR1 SGDLS and CDR2 YYNGEE. The CDR3 here is CASSVTTGPIMPGELFF. The CDR3 DNA reads as TGTGCCAGCAGCGTCACGACAGGGCCTATAATGCCCGGGGAGCTGTTTTTT. The variable domain in full, completed from reference TRBV9 and TRBJ2-2, reads DSGVTQTPKHLITATGQRVTLRCSPRSGDLSVYWYQQSLDQGLQFLIQYYNGEERAKGNILERFSAQQFPDLHSELNLSSLELGDSALYFCASSVTTGPIMPGELFFGEGSRLTVL.

V and J are TRBV20-1 and TRBJ2-1; D remains ambiguous. This CDR3 spans 15 amino acids. Germline V gene sequence: CDR1 DFQATT, CDR2 SNEGSKA (reference sequence). The V gene lost 2 bases and the J gene lost 8 bases, with 19 bases spanning the gap. Here the CDR3 DNA reads TGCAGTGCTAGAATCCCGGCAACGCTCGAGGATGAGCAGTTCTTC. It encodes CSARIPATLEDEQFF.

This clonotype showed up just a few times. The chain carries TRBV6-6 and TRBJ2-5; D is unclear. Trimming removed 7 bases from V and 5 bases from J, with 17 bases in between. The CDR3 is 14 residues long. CDR1 and CDR2 (germline): MNHNY, SVGAGI (reference sequence). In nucleotides, the CDR3 is TGTGCCAGCAACCAAGGGCAGCCTCAGGAGACCCAGTACTTC. Its translation is CASNQGQPQETQYF.

This clonotype was seen ten or more times. The V gene is TRBV29-1, the J gene TRBJ2-5; D is perhaps TRBD1 (6 bases). Germline V CDR1 and CDR2: SQVTM, ANQGSEA. The CDR3 sequence is 14 residues long. V lost 4 bases, J lost 3 bases, and 15 bases lay in between. This chain's CDR3 is CSVVGDRRKETQYF. The CDR3 DNA reads as TGCAGCGTTGTGGGCGACAGGAGAAAAGAGACCCAGTACTTC.

The table lists this clonotype with a few counts. The chain links TRBV15 to TRBJ2-1; D call uncertain. V lost 0 bases, J lost 6 bases, and 6 bases lay in between. Germline assignment: CDR1 LNHNV and CDR2 YYDKDF (reference sequence). This CDR3 has 13 residues. The CDR3 DNA is TGTGCCACCAGCAGAGATATCCTCAATGAGCAGTTCTTC. Its protein is CATSRDILNEQFF.

In nucleotides, the CDR3 is TGTGCCAGCAGCTCGACCGGGACAGAGCAGTTCTTC. Encoded protein: CASSSTGTEQFF. The chain recombines TRBV7-9 with TRBJ2-5; maybe TRBD1 (6 bases). The DNA end favors TRBJ2-1, so the J call may be wrong. The V gene's germline CDR1 is SEHNR and CDR2 FQNEAQ (reference sequence). This CDR3 has 12 amino acids.

This clonotype was recorded a few times. V gene TRBV19 combines with J gene TRBJ2-4; D gene uncertain. CDR1 is LNHDA and CDR2 is SQIVND in the germline V gene (reference sequence). CDR3 length: 16 amino acids. V was pared by 4 bases and J by 3 bases, with 16 bases between. CDR3 in amino acids: CASSKTGDRLKNIQYF. The CDR3 coding sequence is TGTGCCAGTAGTAAAACCGGAGACCGACTCAAAAACATTCAGTACTTC.

The chain combines TRBV2 with TRBJ2-2, with TRBD1 matching 10 bases. The CDR3 has 15 amino acids. Germline V gene lookup returns CDR1 SNHLY and CDR2 FYNNEI. V dropped 1 base and J dropped 7; count of bases not matched to a gene: 3. The CDR3 here is CASSEGQGAGGELFF. CDR3 coding DNA: TGTGCCAGCAGTGAAGGACAGGGGGCTGGCGGGGAGCTGTTTTTT. The full variable domain, rest sourced from reference TRBV2 and TRBJ2-2, is EPEVTQTPSHQVTQMGQEVILRCVPISNHLYFYWYRQILGQKVEFLVSFYNNEISEKSEIFDDQFSVERPDGSNFTLKIRSTKLEDSAMYFCASSEGQGAGGELFFGEGSRLTVL.

This clonotype showed up just a few times. The J gene is TRBJ2-7, the V gene TRBV2; no reliable D call. Trimming shortened V by 4 bases and J by 3 bases, and 13 bases separated the two germline ends. Germline values: CDR1 SNHLY, CDR2 FYNNEI. This CDR3 contains 14 residues. CDR3 protein: CASSGRTGLYEQYF. CDR3 sequence (DNA): TGTGCCAGCAGTGGTCGGACGGGCCTCTACGAGCAGTACTTC. Variable domain in full (rest from reference TRBV2 and TRBJ2-7): EPEVTQTPSHQVTQMGQEVILRCVPISNHLYFYWYRQILGQKVEFLVSFYNNEISEKSEIFDDQFSVERPDGSNFTLKIRSTKLEDSAMYFCASSGRTGLYEQYFGPGTRLTVT.

This clonotype was seen a few times. The genes are TRBV5-1 and TRBJ2-5; TRBD1 aligns across 8 bases. The J call may be wrong; the DNA end is better matched by TRBJ2-1. The CDR3 runs 15 residues. Germline CDR1 SGHRS, CDR2 YFSETQ. CDR3 nucleotide sequence: TGCGCCAGCAGCTTCACAGGGGGTCGGGTCAATGAGCAGTTCTTC. This sequence encodes CASSFTGGRVNEQFF.

This rearrangement joins TRBV5-1 to TRBJ1-2, with 8 bases lining up with TRBD1. After removal of 6 bases from V and 6 bases from J, the junction contained 16 bases not matched to a gene. CDR1 is SGHRS, CDR2 YFSETQ, per germline. The length of the CDR3 is 16 residues. CDR3 nucleotides: TGCGCCAGCAAGGATTTTCTGGGACAGGAGGAGGATGGCTACACCTTC. Amino acid sequence: CASKDFLGQEEDGYTF. The full variable domain, in which reference TRBV5-1 and TRBJ1-2 provide the parts outside the CDR3, is KAGVTQTPRYLIKTRGQQVTLSCSPISGHRSVSWYQQTPGQGLQFLFEYFSETQRNKGNFPGRFSGRQFSNSRSEMNVSTLELGDSALYLCASKDFLGQEEDGYTFGSGTRLTVV.